This T cell receptor (beta chain) was retrieved from a study of Ad26.COV2.S vaccination and SARS-CoV-2 variants. As to treatment: some 19 received Ad26.COV2.S at low or high dose, single or two shots; roughly five received placebo; per-sample allocation not given. Day 63 after the first injection of vaccine or placebo was the sampling time. Vaccination employed an Ad26 vector expressing the Wuhan-strain SARS-CoV-2 spike. Sequenced by immunoSEQ multiplex PCR; TCRdb stores in-frame clones only, minus some. The sample has about 680,000 clones, about 90% seen once; the top ten hold approximately 1.5%. In germline, CDR1 is LNHNV, CDR2 YYDKDF (reference sequence). V lost 7 bases and J 2 bases, leaving 12 bases between the germline ends. The length of the CDR3 is 14 residues.

Sequences were derived from peripheral blood, sampled in a trial of Ad26.COV2.S vaccine versus placebo. V gene TRBV15 combines with J gene TRBJ1-5; D might be TRBD1 (5 bases). This clonotype was obtained from a person aged 18-60 years who received the Ad26.COV2.S COVID-19 vaccine or a placebo. The CDR3 spells CATTRGGGNQPQHF. For the CDR3, the DNA is TGTGCCACCACACGCGGAGGGGGCAATCAGCCCCAGCATTTT. The full variable domain, its missing parts supplied by reference TRBV15 and TRBJ1-5, is DAMVIQNPRYQVTQFGKPVTLSCSQTLNHNVMYWYQQKSSQAPKLLFHYYDKDFNNEADTPDNFQSRRPNTSFCFLDIRSPGLGDTAMYLCATTRGGGNQPQHFGDGTRLSIL.